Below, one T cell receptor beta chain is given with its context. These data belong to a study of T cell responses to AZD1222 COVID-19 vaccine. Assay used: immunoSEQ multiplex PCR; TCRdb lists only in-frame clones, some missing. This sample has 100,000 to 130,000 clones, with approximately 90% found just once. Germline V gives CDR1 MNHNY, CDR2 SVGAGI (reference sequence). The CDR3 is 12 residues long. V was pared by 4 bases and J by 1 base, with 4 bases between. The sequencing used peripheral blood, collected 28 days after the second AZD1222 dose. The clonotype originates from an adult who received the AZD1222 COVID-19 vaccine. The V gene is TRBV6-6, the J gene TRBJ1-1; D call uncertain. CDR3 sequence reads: CASSFRNTEAFF. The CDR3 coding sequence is TGTGCCAGCAGTTTCAGGAACACTGAAGCTTTCTTT.